This entry lists 26 T cell receptor beta chains sequenced from one sample in a study of cytomegalovirus exposure and HLA in healthy donors. In the PCR, 60 Vbeta and 13 Jbeta primers were used. Here immunoSEQ multiplex PCR was the method, and the copy in TCRdb shows in-frame clones only, minus some. This table holds roughly 120,000 clones, about 75% found once. Sequencing was done on a sample of PBMCs. Source of these receptors: a woman aged 40 to 50 in good health and CMV-seropositive.

CDR3 protein: CASSTGWSTGELFF. The CDR3 DNA reads TGTGCCAGCAGTACGGGGTGGAGCACCGGGGAGCTGTTTTTT. This chain uses TRBV27 with TRBJ2-2, with a tentative D call TRBD2 (5 bases). Trimming left V 5 bases short and J 4 bases short, with 11 bases between. CDR1 and CDR2 from the germline V gene are MNHEY and SMNVEV (reference sequence). CDR3 length: 14 amino acids.

The chain joins TRBV30 to TRBJ1-3; D unclear. Germline lookup yields CDR1 GTSNPN and CDR2 SVGIG (reference sequence). V was clipped by 4 bases and J by 0 bases, with 7 bases between them. The CDR3 totals 13 residues. CDR3 in DNA: TGTGCCTGGAATGGCAACTCTGGAAACACCATATATTTT. Residues: CAWNGNSGNTIYF.

CDR3 region: CAWSLSYEQYF. Here the CDR3 DNA reads TGTGCCTGGTCCCTCTCCTACGAGCAGTACTTC. V is TRBV30 and J is TRBJ2-7; D gene unclear. Per germline, CDR1 GTSNPN and CDR2 SVGIG (reference sequence). The V gene lost 5 bases and the J gene lost 0 bases, with 5 bases spanning the gap. CDR3 size: 11 residues.

The V call is TRBV2, the J call TRBJ2-7; 7 bases match TRBD1. The CDR3 loop spans 14 amino acids. The germline V gene has CDR1 SNHLY and CDR2 FYNNEI. The ends lost 10 bases at V and 1 base at J; junction bases unmatched: 10. CDR3 sequence reads: CATAYIQGSYEQYF. CDR3 coding DNA: TGTGCCACCGCCTATATACAGGGGTCCTACGAGCAGTACTTC.

In this sample, this clone turned up a few times. The sample holds other DNA sequences that translate to the same CDR3. This chain connects TRBV11-3 to TRBJ2-4, with D possibly matching TRBD2 (6 bases). Per the germline V gene, CDR1 is SGHNT and CDR2 is YENEEA. V shed 4 bases and J shed 5 bases, with 9 bases lying between them. CDR3 length: 13 amino acids. The CDR3 sequence is CASSSPSENIQYF. CDR3 DNA sequence: TGTGCCAGCAGCTCTCCTAGCGAAAACATTCAGTACTTC.

This clone was seen only a few times. The chain has TRBV7-9 and TRBJ2-7; TRBD1 matches at 8 bases. The CDR3 covers 15 residues. The germline V gene has CDR1 SEHNR and CDR2 FQNEAQ (reference sequence). The trim removed 5 bases at V and 0 bases at J, leaving 6 bases unmatched. CDR3 bases: TGTGCCAGCAGCCCCCCGGACAGGGACTCCTACGAGCAGTACTTC. Protein product: CASSPPDRDSYEQYF.

The chain links TRBV6-1 to TRBJ2-1, with D tentatively TRBD1 (8 bases). CDR3 length: 14 residues. Germline V gene sequence: CDR1 MNHNS, CDR2 SASEGT. V was trimmed by 5 bases and J by 5 bases, leaving 13 bases between them. As DNA, the CDR3 is TGTGCCAGCAGTCCTACAGGGGGGGACAATGAGCAGTTCTTC. This sequence encodes CASSPTGGDNEQFF.

This rearrangement joins TRBV27 to TRBJ1-1; no clear D. With 5 bases removed from V and 1 base from J, the gap between germline ends came to 17 bases. CDR1 and CDR2 (germline): MNHEY, SMNVEV (reference sequence). The CDR3 has 16 amino acids. In DNA, the CDR3 is TGTGCCAGCAGTCCACCCCCGGTAGCTTCGAACACTGAAGCTTTCTTT. Its translation is CASSPPPVASNTEAFF.

A few counts support this clone. This chain joins TRBV5-1 and TRBJ2-3; TRBD2 is a possible D gene (6 bases). CDR1 SGHRS and CDR2 YFSETQ come from the germline V gene. Trimming took off 4 bases at V and 4 bases at J, with 10 bases between the two ends. This CDR3 contains 13 residues. The CDR3 sequence: CASSTGEADTQYF. CDR3 coding DNA: TGCGCCAGCAGCACGGGAGAGGCAGATACGCAGTATTTT. Using reference TRBV5-1 and TRBJ2-3 for the parts outside the CDR3, the full variable domain is KAGVTQTPRYLIKTRGQQVTLSCSPISGHRSVSWYQQTPGQGLQFLFEYFSETQRNKGNFPGRFSGRQFSNSRSEMNVSTLELGDSALYLCASSTGEADTQYFGPGTRLTVL.

This clone occurred a few times. V gene TRBV9 combines with J gene TRBJ2-5; weak D call: TRBD2 (6 bases). This CDR3 is built from 14 residues. The V gene lost 0 bases and the J gene lost 4 bases, with 10 bases spanning the gap. The germline V gene encodes CDR1 SGDLS and CDR2 YYNGEE. CDR3 protein: CASSVVMGGETQYF. CDR3 bases: TGTGCCAGCAGCGTAGTAATGGGGGGAGAGACCCAGTACTTC.

The chain employs TRBV7-3 and TRBJ2-1; TRBD2 agrees at 8 bases. There are 15 residues in the CDR3. The junction had 8 bases not matched to a gene; V was cut back by 5 bases and J by 5 bases. Per the germline V gene, CDR1 is SGHTA and CDR2 is FQGTGA. CDR3 protein: CASSKREGRNNEQFF. The DNA of the CDR3 is TGTGCCAGCAGCAAACGGGAGGGCCGTAACAATGAGCAGTTCTTC.

The rearrangement links TRBV6-4 to TRBJ2-1; 8 bases line up with TRBD2. Trimming cost V 2 bases and J 6 bases; bases outside gene matches: 6. This CDR3 spans 15 amino acids. Germline V gene lookup returns CDR1 MRHNA and CDR2 SNTAGT. The CDR3 bases are TGTGCCAGCAGTGACCCCGGGGGGGGGTCCAATGAGCAGTTCTTC. This gives the protein CASSDPGGGSNEQFF.

The rearrangement joins TRBV11-2 to TRBJ2-2; weak D call: TRBD1 (5 bases). V lost 5 bases, J lost 1 base, and 11 bases lay in between. Germline V CDR1 and CDR2: SGHAT, FQNNGV. CDR3 length: 15 residues. CDR3 loop: CASSVVRGNTGELFF. DNA for the CDR3: TGTGCCAGCAGCGTAGTAAGGGGGAACACCGGGGAGCTGTTTTTT.

This chain links TRBV6-4 with TRBJ1-6; tentative D call: TRBD1 (5 bases). Germline assignment: CDR1 MRHNA and CDR2 SNTAGT. Trimming shortened V by 5 bases and J by 5 bases, and 10 bases separated the two germline ends. This CDR3 contains 14 residues. The DNA of the CDR3 is TGTGCCAGCAGTCCTGACAGTGATAATTCACCCCTCCACTTT. Its translation is CASSPDSDNSPLHF.

This chain joins TRBV28 and TRBJ2-7, with 7 bases fitting TRBD1. Unmatched junction bases numbered 2, after V lost 3 bases and J lost 3 bases. The CDR3 runs 13 residues. The germline V gene has CDR1 MDHEN and CDR2 SYDVKM. This chain's CDR3 is CASSFGQDYEQYF. The CDR3 DNA reads TGTGCCAGCAGTTTTGGACAGGACTACGAGCAGTACTTC.

V and J are TRBV14 and TRBJ1-1; 8 nucleotides line up with TRBD1. CDR1 and CDR2 from the germline V gene are SGHDN and FVKESK. CDR3 size: 16 residues. The V segment lost 3 bases and the J segment 4 bases; nucleotides outside the gene matches: 10. CDR3 coding DNA: TGTGCCAGCAGCCAGGAACTGACAGGGGTGGGCACTGAAGCTTTCTTT. Translated: CASSQELTGVGTEAFF.

Here the CDR3 reads CASRSQGGTGELFF. The CDR3 DNA reads TGTGCCAGCAGATCTCAGGGCGGCACCGGGGAGCTGTTTTTT. The chain links TRBV7-8 to TRBJ2-2; D possibly corresponds to TRBD1 (5 bases). The V end was cut by 6 bases, the J end by 4 bases, with 12 bases between. This CDR3 region has 14 residues. The germline V gene encodes CDR1 SGHVS and CDR2 FQNEAQ.

This chain links TRBV28 with TRBJ1-5, with 7 bases fitting TRBD1. Trimming at V came to 6 bases and at J to 4 bases, leaving 9 bases not matched to a gene. The germline CDR1 and CDR2 sequences are MDHEN and SYDVKM. The CDR3 spans 15 residues. In DNA, the CDR3 is TGTGCCAGCAGCCATACAGGGGATGTTAATCAGCCCCAGCATTTT. Translating it yields CASSHTGDVNQPQHF. Drawing the rest from reference TRBV28 and TRBJ1-5, the complete variable domain is DVKVTQSSRYLVKRTGEKVFLECVQDMDHENMFWYRQDPGLGLRLIYFSYDVKMKEKGDIPEGYSVSREKKERFSLILESASTNQTSMYLCASSHTGDVNQPQHFGDGTRLSIL.

The genes are TRBV5-4 and TRBJ1-2; possibly TRBD1 for D (6 bases). The V gene's germline CDR1 is SGHNT and CDR2 YYREEE (reference sequence). V was clipped by 4 bases and J by 5 bases, with 18 bases between them. The CDR3 is made up of 15 amino acids. CDR3 in amino acids: CASSPAPGDGYGYTF. Here the CDR3 DNA reads TGTGCCAGCAGCCCAGCCCCAGGGGATGGGTATGGCTACACCTTC. The full variable domain, in which reference TRBV5-4 and TRBJ1-2 provide the parts outside the CDR3, is ETGVTQSPTHLIKTRGQQVTLRCSSQSGHNTVSWYQQALGQGPQFIFQYYREEENGRGNFPPRFSGLQFPNYSSELNVNALELDDSALYLCASSPAPGDGYGYTFGSGTRLTVV.

The V gene is TRBV28, the J gene TRBJ1-5; 10 bases match TRBD1. The length of the CDR3 is 17 residues. Losses at the gene ends were 8 bases for V and 4 bases for J; bases not matched to a gene: 14. From germline, CDR1 is MDHEN and CDR2 SYDVKM. The DNA of the CDR3 is TGTGCCAGCTGGGACAGGGGCTTTAGTAGGAGTAATCAGCCCCAGCATTTT. Translating gives CASWDRGFSRSNQPQHF.

The chain recombines TRBV6-1 with TRBJ2-3; weak D call: TRBD1 (5 bases). Germline V gene data show CDR1 as MNHNS and CDR2 as SASEGT. The CDR3 contains 14 residues. Trimming took off 4 bases at V and 0 bases at J, with 8 bases between the two ends. CDR3 bases: TGTGCCAGCAGTGCGACAGCTAGCACAGATACGCAGTATTTT. It specifies CASSATASTDTQYF.

V gene TRBV6-5 combines with J gene TRBJ1-5; the match to TRBD1 covers 8 bases. The ends lost 5 bases at V and 5 bases at J; junction bases unmatched: 5. The germline V gene encodes CDR1 MNHEY and CDR2 SVGAGI. The CDR3 totals 14 residues. The CDR3 DNA follows: TGTGCCAGCAGTAAAGGACAGGGCGATCAGCCCCAGCATTTT. This translates into CASSKGQGDQPQHF.

This sequence joins TRBV9 and TRBJ1-4; tentative D call: TRBD1 (5 bases). Germline lookup yields CDR1 SGDLS and CDR2 YYNGEE. Trimming shortened V by 2 bases and J by 0 bases, and 8 bases separated the two germline ends. This CDR3 comprises 15 residues. The CDR3 loop is CASSVSTATNEKLFF. CDR3 nucleotides: TGTGCCAGCAGCGTCTCGACAGCAACTAATGAAAAACTGTTTTTT.

The chain uses TRBV29-1 and TRBJ1-1, with D unclear. This CDR3 has 15 residues. CDR1 SQVTM and CDR2 ANQGSEA come from the germline V gene. Trimming left V 4 bases short and J 1 base short, with 16 bases between. CDR3 nucleotide sequence: TGCAGCGTTGCCCGGCGGGCGGCCGAGAACACTGAAGCTTTCTTT. Amino acid sequence: CSVARRAAENTEAFF.

The V call is TRBV28, the J call TRBJ1-3, with a possible D match to TRBD1 (6 bases). The CDR3 is 14 amino acids. The germline CDR1 and CDR2 sequences are MDHEN and SYDVKM. V gave up 6 bases and J gave up 4 bases, with 13 bases separating them. In DNA, the CDR3 is TGTGCCAGCAGGACGGGGGGGCCCGGAAACACCATATATTTT. Translating gives CASRTGGPGNTIYF.

The CDR3 DNA reads as TGTGCCAGTACCCAAAGGGGGGGGAGATACTATGGCTACACCTTC. This gives the protein CASTQRGGRYYGYTF. The chain joins TRBV11-2 to TRBJ1-2; TRBD1 might be the D (6 bases). This CDR3 contains 15 residues. Germline V CDR1 and CDR2: SGHAT, FQNNGV. Trimming took 9 bases from V and 3 from J, leaving 20 bases between them.